The source of this TCR beta chain is a study of cytomegalovirus exposure and HLA in healthy donors (dated by TCRdb to the late 2010s). For the study in its entirety: An earlier analysis of around 600 of the donors reported approximately 300 Gb of sequence data and approximately 110 million unique TCR beta sequences from around 200 million T cells. An early release covering over 500 HLA-typed donors comprised approximately 290 gigabases of sequencing data and roughly 85 million unique TCR sequences. The genetic ancestry cluster associated with self-reported Caucasian donors included approximately 85% of the roughly 360 genotyped donors. The study aimed to test whether signatures of past pathogen exposure could be identified by cataloging public T cell receptors. The T cell repertoires of 670 or so subjects were profiled by immunosequencing and related to cytomegalovirus serostatus. In addition to the first cohort of 666 subjects, a separate validation cohort of 120 different subjects was used. The study combined high-throughput TCR immunosequencing, statistical association of individual TCRs with disease status, and machine learning to predict cytomegalovirus infection status. A later analysis re-examined previously published TCR beta repertoires from 600 to 700 donors and added high-resolution HLA genotyping to investigate patterns of TCR occurrence. Rather than using new phenotypic data, the later analysis identified candidate immune exposures from TCR beta sequences and from how often those sequences occurred across donors. In an earlier analysis of over 550 of the donors, high-throughput TCR beta sequencing was used to judge whether each TCR beta V gene segment behaved as functional or pseudogenic. Donor age, sex, ethnicity and CMV serostatus were collected together with the repertoire data. Genome-wide SNP genotypes for about 60% of the roughly 700 donors were used in a later genetic analysis, which treated that subset as a discovery cohort. Every repertoire in the discovery cohort had been generated on one and the same sequencing platform. HLA typing included class I and class II loci at four-digit resolution. Typing coverage differed by locus: A, B, C, DRB1 and DQB1 were typed in roughly 620-630 donors, DQA1 in about 560, DPA1 in approximately 610, and DPB1 in just under 480. Several DR-DQ haplotypes were handled as single units for association and clustering because linkage in the cohort was strong. On average, roughly 250,000 unique TCR beta nucleotide sequences were sequenced per donor among some 430 genotyped donors of the cohort, with around 19% of those sequences being non-productive. Beyond this particular receptor, the publication reports: A later analysis reported that several top co-occurrence clusters appeared linked to parvovirus B19, influenza, CMV and Epstein-Barr virus. Some IMGT-functional V segments, including TRBV6-2 and TRBV6-3, could not be told apart with the 87-base-pair reads, so those segments were excluded. According to the authors, the approach could potentially be generalized to other disease states and immunological phenotypes. Specific HLA alleles were associated with 16,951 TCR beta sequences at a false discovery rate of 0.05 in a later analysis. Assigning TCR associations to individual alleles was difficult when HLA alleles, especially DR and DQ, strongly co-occurred. The classifier was reported to diagnose cytomegalovirus status with high specificity and sensitivity in both the original cohort and the validation cohort. Because HLA typing was missing for some donors at each locus, association tests included only the typed subset. Linkage disequilibrium might explain the correlated functional status among segregating V segments, but an unknown experimental factor could not be excluded. In a later analysis, the rate of TCR association differed among HLA loci, with DRB1 alleles having the most associated TCRs and HLA-C alleles having the fewest. A further reported finding was that TCR beta sequences accurately predicted the HLA-A and HLA-B alleles for most subjects in the first cohort. CMV serostatus was the only immune exposure information available for the cohort. According to a later genetic analysis, donors in an Asian-associated ancestry cluster had fewer N-insertions in productive TCRs than the approximately 650-donor mean. Only TCR beta chains were sequenced in this cohort, and the absence of alpha or paired-chain data limited detectable features. A later analysis found that most CMV-associated TCR beta chains appeared HLA-restricted, with HLA associations seemingly driven largely by CMV exposure. The study listed 150 to 200 TCR beta chains as associated with cytomegalovirus. Across donors, most TCR sequences were observed very rarely, whereas some public TCRs were present in many individuals. V-gene and J-gene trimming of TCR beta chains was associated with a missense DCLRE1C variant in a later genetic analysis, and the association was replicated in an independent cohort. Roughly uniform sequencing depth across donors was assumed in presence/absence analyses, although this assumption may not hold. Because counts were too low, seventeen rarely observed V segments, including chromosome 9 orphons, were excluded from the earlier analysis of around 590 of the donors. Compared with equally common non-associated chains, HLA-associated TCR beta chains in a later analysis were more clonally expanded and had lower generation probabilities. Broadly in line with IMGT annotations, most TCR beta V segments showed up in productive rearrangements about 87% or about 30% of the time in an earlier analysis of 587 of the donors. A few of the identified cytomegalovirus-associated TCR beta chains were confirmed in vitro to be specific for cytomegalovirus antigens. A group of highly shared sequence variants was considered likely to be a technical artifact of the sequencing pipeline.

Points on this clone: Its recognized antigen is unknown. No quality values exist for individual bases; no much larger clone is one base distant.

The library was obtained by the immunoSEQ multiplex PCR assay. The multiplex PCR relied on a mix of 60 forward primers for TCR Vbeta segments and 13 reverse primers for TCR Jbeta segments. Amplification of the CDR3 region of rearranged TCR beta genes was performed with a multiplex PCR assay on genomic DNA. Amplified TCR beta libraries were sequenced as 87-base-pair reads on the Illumina HiSeq System. The authors' pipeline ran thus. Across the 670 or so repertoires, a later analysis counted 80 million or so unique TCR beta chains, some 11 million of which were shared by at least two donors. To remove PCR and sequencing errors, raw reads were error-corrected and collapsed into unique sequences using a nearest-neighbor algorithm that merged closely related sequences. CDR3 sequences were aligned to IMGT reference sequences to assign V, D and J gene segments. For a sequence to be retained, a match of at least six nucleotides was required to both a V gene segment and a J gene segment. A rearrangement was called productive if the CDR3 had no stop codons and remained in frame with V and J, and every other rearrangement was called non-productive. CDR3 was defined by IMGT convention, running from the second conserved V-encoded cysteine to the conserved J-encoded phenylalanine. The earlier analysis of 500 to 600 of the donors excluded sequences that lacked an unambiguous match to a single V gene segment. An earlier analysis of 587 of the donors classified V segments as functional when productive rearrangements were above 56.7% and as segregating when the standard deviation between donors was above 5%. A statistical classification framework was built for diagnosing cytomegalovirus status from the catalog of TCR beta chain sequences. V and J gene assignment, in a later analysis, came from comparing TCR nucleotide sequences with IMGT/GENE-DB human TR gene sequences. The TCRdist pipeline was used in a later analysis to assign CDR3 sequences and most-parsimonious VDJ recombination scenarios. In a later analysis, each TCR beta chain was defined by its CDR3 amino acid sequence together with its V-gene family, and reads without a unique V-gene family were excluded. To address suspected cross-contamination and a sequencing artifact, a later analysis removed a few hundred highly shared, low-generation-probability nucleotide sequences. For each public chain, a later analysis derived a clonal expansion index from normalized ranks of inferred template counts within each repertoire. In a later analysis, generation probabilities were computed with a VDJ recombination model fitted to out-of-frame rearrangements, and the resulting probabilities were checked against IGoR. In a later analysis, hypergeometric tests were used to score TCR-TCR, TCR-HLA and TCR-CMV co-occurrence, with a repertoire-size bias correction applied to TCR pairs. A later analysis estimated false discovery rates by permuting HLA or CMV assignments 20 times. In a later analysis, co-occurring TCRs were grouped using DBSCAN, and TCRdist sequence similarity was added for clustering within HLA-allele-positive subsets. Repertoires with fewer than 30,000 or more than 120,000 public chains were left out of co-occurrence clustering, as were a handful of repertoires with anomalous nucleotide sharing. Here the immuneACCESS table is served through TCRdb, limited to in-frame sequences with V and J called. Missing clones are a known gap in these copies; in checked studies unresolved V genes cover under half, and the rest lacks a known reason. The DNA gave D and trimming, while V, J and clone size come from that table. This sample lists about 160,000 clones; 70% to 80% were detected once. More than 9.5% of the sample is in the top ten clones.

Including cysteine and phenylalanine, the CDR3 has 16 amino acids. The only DNA kept is the CDR3, 48 bases in frame from the first base. V is clipped by 2 bases and J by 0 bases, and the sequence between their germline boundaries is 11 bases long. Looking up the germline V gene yields CDR1 MNHEY and CDR2 SVGAGI. The cohort was made up of approximately 670 healthy bone marrow donors. Cohort members were all nominally healthy when sampled, although unrecorded immune exposures were likely present. The donor tested CMV seropositive, placing the donor among the approximately 290 seropositive members of the cohort. Each donor provided a peripheral blood sample, and peripheral blood mononuclear cells were used for TCR beta sequencing. The Qiagen DNeasy Blood Extraction Kit was used to extract genomic DNA from the blood cell samples.

Rearrangement joined TRBV6-5 to TRBJ2-1, with an unclear D gene assignment. This clonotype was sampled from a man younger than 35 in good health and CMV-seropositive. The source material was PBMCs. The CDR3 region: CASSYDTLSSYNEQFF. In nucleotides, the sequence is TGTGCCAGCAGTTACGACACTCTGAGCTCCTACAATGAGCAGTTCTTC.